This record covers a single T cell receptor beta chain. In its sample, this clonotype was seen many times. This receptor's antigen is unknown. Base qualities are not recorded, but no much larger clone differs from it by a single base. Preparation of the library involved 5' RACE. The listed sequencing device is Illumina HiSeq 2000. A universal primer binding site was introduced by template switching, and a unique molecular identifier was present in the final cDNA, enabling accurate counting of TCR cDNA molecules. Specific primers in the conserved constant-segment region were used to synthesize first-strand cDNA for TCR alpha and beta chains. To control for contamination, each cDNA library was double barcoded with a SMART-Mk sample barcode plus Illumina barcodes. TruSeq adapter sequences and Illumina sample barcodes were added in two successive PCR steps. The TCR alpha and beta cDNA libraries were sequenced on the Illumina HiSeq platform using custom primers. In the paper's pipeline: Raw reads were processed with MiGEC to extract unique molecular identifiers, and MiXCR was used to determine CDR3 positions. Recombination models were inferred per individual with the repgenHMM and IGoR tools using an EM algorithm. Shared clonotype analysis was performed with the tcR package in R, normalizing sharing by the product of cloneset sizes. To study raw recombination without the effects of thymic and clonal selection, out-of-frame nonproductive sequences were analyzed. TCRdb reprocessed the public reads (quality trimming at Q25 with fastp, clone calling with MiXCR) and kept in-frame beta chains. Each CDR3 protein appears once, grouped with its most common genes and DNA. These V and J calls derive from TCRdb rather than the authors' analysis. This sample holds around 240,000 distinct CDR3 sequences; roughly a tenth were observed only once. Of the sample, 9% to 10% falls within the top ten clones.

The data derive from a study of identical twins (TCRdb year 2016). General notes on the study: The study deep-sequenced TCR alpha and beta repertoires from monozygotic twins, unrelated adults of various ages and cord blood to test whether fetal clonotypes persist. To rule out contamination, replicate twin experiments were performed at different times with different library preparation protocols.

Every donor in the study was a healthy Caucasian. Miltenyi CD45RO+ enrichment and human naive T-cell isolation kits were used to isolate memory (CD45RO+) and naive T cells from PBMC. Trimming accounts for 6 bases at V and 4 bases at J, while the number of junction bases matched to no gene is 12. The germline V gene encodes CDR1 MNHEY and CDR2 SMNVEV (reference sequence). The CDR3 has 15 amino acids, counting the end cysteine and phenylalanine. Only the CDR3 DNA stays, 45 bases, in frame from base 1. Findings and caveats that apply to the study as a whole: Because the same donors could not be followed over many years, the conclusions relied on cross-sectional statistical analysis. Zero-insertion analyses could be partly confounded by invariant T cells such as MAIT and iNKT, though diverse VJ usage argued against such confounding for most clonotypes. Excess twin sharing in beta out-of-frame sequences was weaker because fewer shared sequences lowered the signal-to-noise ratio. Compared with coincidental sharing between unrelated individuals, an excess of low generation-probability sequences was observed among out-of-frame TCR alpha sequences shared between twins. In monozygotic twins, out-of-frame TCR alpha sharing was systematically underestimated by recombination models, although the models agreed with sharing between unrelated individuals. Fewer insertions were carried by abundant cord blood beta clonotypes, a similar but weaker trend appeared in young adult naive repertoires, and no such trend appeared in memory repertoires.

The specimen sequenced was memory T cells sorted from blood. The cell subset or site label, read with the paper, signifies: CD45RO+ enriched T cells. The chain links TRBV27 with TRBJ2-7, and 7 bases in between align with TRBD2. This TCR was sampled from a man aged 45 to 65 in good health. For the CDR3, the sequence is CASRTTQRGPYEQYF. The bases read TGTGCCAGCAGGACAACACAGCGGGGACCTTACGAGCAGTACTTC.